This TCR beta chain emerged from a study of blood T cell repertoires in COVID-19. Germline CDR1 LNHDA, CDR2 SQIVND (reference sequence). The CDR3 extends over 15 amino acids. V shed 5 bases, J shed 8 bases, and the junction held 14 bases outside the gene matches. Cohort placement rested on clinical history that participants reported themselves. Authors' data handling: Amplification with reference gene primers provided the estimates of nucleated cell counts. Libraries were prepared by immunoSEQ multiplex PCR; TCRdb keeps only in-frame clonotypes and omits some of them. The D gene and trimming were derived from the DNA, and the V and J assignments and clone size from that table. The sample holds a few hundred thousand clones, approximately 85% seen once.

Sequencing used PBMCs or T cells enriched from blood (not recorded which). This chain uses TRBV19 with TRBJ1-2, with TRBD1 identical over 7 bases. This sequence originates from a man aged 25 to 40 who had recovered from COVID-19. The CDR3 nucleotides read TGTGCCAGTAGTCTCCCCCCGGGACAGTTGACGGGCTACACCTTC. This codes for CASSLPPGQLTGYTF.